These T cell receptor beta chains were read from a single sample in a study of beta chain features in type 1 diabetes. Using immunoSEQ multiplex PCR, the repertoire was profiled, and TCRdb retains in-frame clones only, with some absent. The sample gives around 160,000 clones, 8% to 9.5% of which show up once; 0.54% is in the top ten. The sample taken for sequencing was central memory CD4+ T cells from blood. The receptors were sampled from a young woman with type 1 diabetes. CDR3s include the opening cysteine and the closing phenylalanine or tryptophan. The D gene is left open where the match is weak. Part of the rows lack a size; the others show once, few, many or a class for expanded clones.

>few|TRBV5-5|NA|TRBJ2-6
CASSSHGQLNSGANVLTF
TGTGCCAGCAGCTCGCATGGACAGCTAAACTCTGGGGCCAACGTCCTGACTTTC
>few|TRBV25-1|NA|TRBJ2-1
CASGAPHPYNEQFF
TGTGCCAGCGGAGCTCCCCACCCTTACAATGAGCAGTTCTTC
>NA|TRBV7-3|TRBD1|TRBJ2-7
CASSSTGIGEQYF
TGTGCCAGCAGCTCGACAGGGATCGGCGAGCAGTACTTC
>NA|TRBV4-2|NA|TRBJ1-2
CASSHTLDSDYGYTF
TGTGCCAGCAGCCACACCTTAGACAGCGACTATGGCTACACCTTC
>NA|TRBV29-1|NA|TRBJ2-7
CSVEQALEQYF
TGCAGCGTTGAGCAAGCCCTCGAGCAGTACTTC
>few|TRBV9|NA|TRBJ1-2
CASSANRAYGYTF
TGTGCCAGCAGCGCGAACAGGGCCTATGGCTACACCTTC
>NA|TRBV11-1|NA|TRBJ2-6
CASRHRDSGANVLTF
TGTGCCAGCAGACACAGGGATTCTGGGGCCAACGTCCTGACTTTC
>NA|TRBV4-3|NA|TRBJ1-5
CASSQDGQLNQPQHF
TGCGCCAGCAGCCAAGATGGTCAGTTGAATCAGCCCCAGCATTTT
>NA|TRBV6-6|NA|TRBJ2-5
CASSYRRGSSQETQYF
TGTGCCAGCAGTTACCGCCGGGGGTCCAGCCAAGAGACCCAGTACTTC
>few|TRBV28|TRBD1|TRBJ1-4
CATGQGREKLFF
TGTGCCACGGGACAGGGGCGTGAAAAACTGTTTTTT
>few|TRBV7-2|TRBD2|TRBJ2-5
CASSSGLAGGTQYF
TGTGCCAGCAGCTCAGGACTAGCGGGGGGGACCCAGTACTTC
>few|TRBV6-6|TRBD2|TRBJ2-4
CASSYQGTSGNIQYF
TGTGCCAGCAGTTATCAGGGGACTAGCGGAAACATTCAGTACTTC
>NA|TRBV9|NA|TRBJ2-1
CASSVDGAEQFF
TGTGCCAGCAGCGTAGATGGGGCTGAGCAGTTCTTC
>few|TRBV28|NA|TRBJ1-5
CASSLGLHNQPQHF
TGTGCCAGCAGTTTGGGGCTTCACAATCAGCCCCAGCATTTT
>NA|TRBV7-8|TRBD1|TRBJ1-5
CASSLGDRYQPQHF
TGTGCCAGCAGCTTAGGGGACAGATATCAGCCCCAGCATTTT
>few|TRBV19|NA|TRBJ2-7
CASSFPRGGSYEQYF
TGTGCCAGTAGTTTCCCGCGGGGCGGCTCCTACGAGCAGTACTTC
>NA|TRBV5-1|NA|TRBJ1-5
CASSTGVDNQPQHF
TGCGCCAGCAGCACAGGTGTGGACAATCAGCCCCAGCATTTT
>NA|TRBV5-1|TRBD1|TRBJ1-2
CASSTDRGGYGYTF
TGCGCCAGCAGCACGGACAGGGGTGGATATGGCTACACCTTC
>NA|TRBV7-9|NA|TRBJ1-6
CASSLREGSSNSPLHF
TGTGCCAGCAGCTTAAGGGAGGGCAGTTCCAATTCACCCCTCCACTTT
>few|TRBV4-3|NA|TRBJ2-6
CASSQDGSSGANVLTF
TGCGCCAGCAGCCAAGACGGTAGTTCTGGGGCCAACGTCCTGACTTTC
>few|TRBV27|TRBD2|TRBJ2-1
CASSFRETSRNEQFF
TGTGCCAGCAGTTTCCGGGAGACTAGCCGGAATGAGCAGTTCTTC
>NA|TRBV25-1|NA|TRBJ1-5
CASSSYPGSHSNQPQHF
TGTGCCAGCAGCTCGTATCCAGGCAGTCATAGCAATCAGCCCCAGCATTTT
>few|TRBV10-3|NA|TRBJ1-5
CAISESPYNQPQHF
TGTGCCATCAGTGAGTCCCCGTACAACCAGCCCCAGCATTTT
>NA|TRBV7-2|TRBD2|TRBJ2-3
CASSATSGSWDTQYF
TGTGCCAGCAGCGCAACTAGCGGGAGTTGGGATACGCAGTATTTT
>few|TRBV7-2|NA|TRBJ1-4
CASSLGYRLQQNEKLFF
TGTGCCAGCAGCTTAGGATATAGGCTACAGCAAAATGAAAAACTGTTTTTT
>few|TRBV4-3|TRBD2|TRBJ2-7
CASSQDSGGDYEQYF
TGCGCCAGCAGCCAAGATAGCGGGGGGGACTACGAGCAGTACTTC
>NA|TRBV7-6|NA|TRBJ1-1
CASSQTVNTEAFF
TGTGCCAGCAGCCAGACAGTGAACACTGAAGCTTTCTTT
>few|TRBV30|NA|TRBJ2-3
CAWSTGTDTQYF
TGTGCCTGGAGTACCGGGACAGATACGCAGTATTTT
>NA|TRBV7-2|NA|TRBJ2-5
CASSRGQIQETQYF
TGTGCCAGCAGCCGTGGACAGATACAAGAGACCCAGTACTTC